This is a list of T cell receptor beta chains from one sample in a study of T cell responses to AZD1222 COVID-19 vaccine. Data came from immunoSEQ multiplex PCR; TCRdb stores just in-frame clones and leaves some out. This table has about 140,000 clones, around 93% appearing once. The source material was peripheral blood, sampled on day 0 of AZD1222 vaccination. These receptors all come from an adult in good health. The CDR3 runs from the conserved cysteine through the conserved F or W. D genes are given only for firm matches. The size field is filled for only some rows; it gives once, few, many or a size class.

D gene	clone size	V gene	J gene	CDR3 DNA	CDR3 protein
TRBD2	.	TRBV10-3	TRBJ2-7	TGTGCCATCAGTGAGCAAATTAGCGGGGACGAGCAGTACTTC	CAISEQISGDEQYF
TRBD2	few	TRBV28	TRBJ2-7	TGTGCCAGCGGCCTCGGACTAGCGGGATTCTACGAGCAGTACTTC	CASGLGLAGFYEQYF
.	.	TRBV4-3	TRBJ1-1	TGCGCCAGCAGCCAAGACTCCCAGGGAGGCACTGAAGCTTTCTTT	CASSQDSQGGTEAFF
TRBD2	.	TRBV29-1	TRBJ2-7	TGCAGCGCCGGGACTAGCGCGTACGAGCAGTACTTC	CSAGTSAYEQYF
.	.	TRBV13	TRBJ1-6	TGTGCCAGCAGCTTTCAGGGCTCACCCCTCCACTTT	CASSFQGSPLHF
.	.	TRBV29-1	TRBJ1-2	TGCAGCGTTGAATCTGGCCAGGGTATTGGCTATGGCTACACCTTC	CSVESGQGIGYGYTF
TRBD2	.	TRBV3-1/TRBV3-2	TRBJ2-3	TGTGCCAGCAGCCCTAGCGGGAGAACAGATACGCAGTATTTT	CASSPSGRTDTQYF
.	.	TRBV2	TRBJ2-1	TGTGCCAGCAGTGAACGAGGGGTTCCCGTTAATGAGCAGTTCTTC	CASSERGVPVNEQFF
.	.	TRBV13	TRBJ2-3	TGTGCCAGCGGTAGGAGAGCGACAGATACGCAGTATTTT	CASGRRATDTQYF
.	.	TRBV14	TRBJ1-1	TGTGCCAGCAGCCTCGGCCCCGGGCAGGTTGAGGCTGAAGCTTTCTTT	CASSLGPGQVEAEAFF
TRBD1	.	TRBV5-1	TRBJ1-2	TGCGCCAGCAGCAGTGACAGGGTTGGCTACACCTTC	CASSSDRVGYTF
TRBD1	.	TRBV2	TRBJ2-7	TGTGCCAGCGGGGACAGGGGGGGACAGCAGTACTTC	CASGDRGGQQYF
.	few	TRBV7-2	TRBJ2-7	TGTGCCAGCAGCTTAGGGGTAGGAGACTACGAGCAGTACTTC	CASSLGVGDYEQYF
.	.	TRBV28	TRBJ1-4	TGTGCCAGCAGTCATCCAGAGGAAAAACTGTTTTTT	CASSHPEEKLFF
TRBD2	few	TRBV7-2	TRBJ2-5	TGTGCCAGCAGCTCTACCGGGGGGGCAGGGCTTGCGGAGACCCAGTACTTC	CASSSTGGAGLAETQYF
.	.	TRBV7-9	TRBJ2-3	TGTGCCAGCAGCTTGGGTGACACAGATACGCAGTATTTT	CASSLGDTDTQYF
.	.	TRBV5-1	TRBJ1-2	TGCGCCAGCAATTTCATCCCCGGGGAGGCACACGGCTACACCTTC	CASNFIPGEAHGYTF
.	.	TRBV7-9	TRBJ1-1	TGTGCCAGCAGGGAGGAGAGCGTATTGAACACTGAAGCTTTCTTT	CASREESVLNTEAFF
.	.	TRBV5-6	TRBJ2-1	TGTGCCAGCAGCGGAAACCTCATGGGGGGCGAATCGTTAAATGAGCAGTTCTTC	CASSGNLMGGESLNEQFF
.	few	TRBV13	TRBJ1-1	TGTGCCAGCAGACCCAGTACCACTGAAGCTTTCTTT	CASRPSTTEAFF
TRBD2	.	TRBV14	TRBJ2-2	TGTGCCAGCAGTACCGCACTAGCGGGAGGGCGCGGGGAGCTGTTTTTT	CASSTALAGGRGELFF
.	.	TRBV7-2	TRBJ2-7	TGTGCCAGCAGCCCGAGGATAGCGTACGAGCAGTACTTC	CASSPRIAYEQYF
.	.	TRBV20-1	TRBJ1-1	TGCAGTGCTAAGAGTCGGACTGAAGCTTTCTTT	CSAKSRTEAFF
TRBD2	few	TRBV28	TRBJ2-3	TGTGCCAGCAGTTACAAGCGGGAGGGCAAGGATACGCAGTATTTT	CASSYKREGKDTQYF
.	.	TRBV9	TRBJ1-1	TGTGCCAGCAGCCCTTCCCCCCGTACCGTCACTGAAGCTTTCTTT	CASSPSPRTVTEAFF
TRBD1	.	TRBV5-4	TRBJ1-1	TGTGCCAGCAGCTTCCCGGGACAGGGGAACACTGAAGCTTTCTTT	CASSFPGQGNTEAFF
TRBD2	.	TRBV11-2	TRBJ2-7	TGTGCCAGCAGGGCTAGCGGGAGGGCCGCTTTCGAGCAGTACTTC	CASRASGRAAFEQYF
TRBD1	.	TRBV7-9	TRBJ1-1	TGTGCCAGCAGCCCCTGGGACAGGGGCCCTGAAGCTTTCTTT	CASSPWDRGPEAFF
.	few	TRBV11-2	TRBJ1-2	TGTGCCAGCAGCTTACAGGGGACTAACTATGGCTACACCTTC	CASSLQGTNYGYTF
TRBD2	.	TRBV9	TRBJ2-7	TGTGCCAGCAGCTTTAGCGGGGCAAGCGAGCAGTACTTC	CASSFSGASEQYF
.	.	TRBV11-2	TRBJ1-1	TGTGCCAGCAGCTTGCTCCAGGGAATTGGACCCCGTGAAGCTTTCTTT	CASSLLQGIGPREAFF
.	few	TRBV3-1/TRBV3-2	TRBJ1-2	TGTGCCAGCAGCCAAGACAGCTATGGCTACACCTTC	CASSQDSYGYTF
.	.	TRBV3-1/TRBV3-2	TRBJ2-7	TGTGCCAGCAGCCAACGAAGGGGCGGGGAGCAGTACTTC	CASSQRRGGEQYF
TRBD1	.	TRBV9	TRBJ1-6	TGTGCCAGCAGCCAAGACAGGGCCTATAATTCACCCCTCCACTTT	CASSQDRAYNSPLHF
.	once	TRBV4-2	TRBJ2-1	TGTGCCAGCAGCCAAGATCAGGAGTCAGGCACGTATGAGCAGTTCTTC	CASSQDQESGTYEQFF
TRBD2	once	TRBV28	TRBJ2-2	TGTGCCAGCAGTTTCCTAGCGGAATCTATACATACCGGGGAGCTGTTTTTT	CASSFLAESIHTGELFF